These 18 T cell receptor beta chains came from one sample sequenced in a study of CD8+ T cells in alopecia areata. The sample's treatment: oral pan-JAK inhibitor, 5-10 mg twice daily. Following RNA extraction, reverse transcription yielded cDNA that acted as the sequencing template. The method was immunoSEQ multiplex PCR; TCRdb's version includes in-frame clones alone and lacks a portion of them. Seen here are 150,000 to 200,000 clones, roughly 60% observed once, and the top ten hold approximately 0.93%. The sequencing used CD4+ T cells sorted from blood, collected at week 24, from a patient treated with tofacitinib. These TCRs come from a human donor with alopecia areata.

This clone showed up just once. V and J are TRBV27 and TRBJ1-2, with 8 bases that match TRBD1. This CDR3 region has 15 residues. The V gene end was trimmed by 0 bases and the J gene end by 3 bases; junction bases not matched to a gene: 3. Germline CDR1 MNHEY, CDR2 SMNVEV (reference sequence). CDR3 region: CASSLSRTGHYGYTF. CDR3 DNA sequence: TGTGCCAGCAGTTTATCGCGGACAGGGCACTATGGCTACACCTTC.

This clone is a singleton in its sample. The CDR3 is CASSSTTADAGELFF. The CDR3 nucleotides read TGTGCCAGCAGTTCAACCACCGCGGACGCCGGGGAGCTGTTTTTT. V usage is TRBV6-5 and J usage is TRBJ2-2; no reliable D call. V gave up 4 bases and J gave up 6 bases, with 15 bases separating them. Germline V gene data show CDR1 as MNHEY and CDR2 as SVGAGI. The length of the CDR3 is 15 residues.

V is TRBV15 and J is TRBJ2-3; D assignment may be TRBD1 or TRBD2 (5 bases each). Germline loops: CDR1 LNHNV, CDR2 YYDKDF (reference sequence). V lost 5 bases and J lost 5, with 17 bases in between. The length of the CDR3 is 15 residues. CDR3 amino acids: CATSPRDRMGDTQYF. The CDR3 coding sequence is TGTGCCACCAGCCCCCGGGACCGGATGGGAGATACGCAGTATTTT.

This chain links TRBV29-1 with TRBJ1-4; 7 bases are a match to TRBD1. Germline CDR1 and CDR2: SQVTM and ANQGSEA. The CDR3 extends over 14 amino acids. With V trimmed by 6 bases and J by 8 bases, 12 bases remained unmatched. The CDR3 nucleotides are TGCAGCGTACCCGGTGACAGGGTTGGAGAAAAACTGTTTTTT. It translates to CSVPGDRVGEKLFF.

This clone was seen a handful of times. The chain joins TRBV29-1 to TRBJ2-3; no clear D. Germline values: CDR1 SQVTM, CDR2 ANQGSEA. This CDR3 comprises 14 residues. The ends were cut back, 3 bases at V and 0 bases at J, with 10 bases in the middle. In DNA, the CDR3 is TGCAGCGTTGACCCAGCACTGAGCACAGATACGCAGTATTTT. This sequence encodes CSVDPALSTDTQYF.

The rearrangement links TRBV7-9 to TRBJ1-5; D is perhaps TRBD1 (5 bases). The germline V gene encodes CDR1 SEHNR and CDR2 FQNEAQ (reference sequence). The CDR3 extends over 15 amino acids. Trimming left V 4 bases short and J 0 bases short, with 10 bases between. The CDR3 bases are TGTGCCAGCAGCTCCGACGGGACTAGCAATCAGCCCCAGCATTTT. This translates into CASSSDGTSNQPQHF.

The chain links TRBV27 to TRBJ1-6; a weak D match, TRBD1 (5 bases). V lost 6 bases and J lost 9, with 15 bases in between. The V gene's germline CDR1 is MNHEY and CDR2 SMNVEV (reference sequence). The CDR3 is 14 amino acids. CDR3 in amino acids: CASRGVGGSSPLHF. The DNA of the CDR3 is TGTGCCAGCAGAGGGGTCGGTGGCAGTTCACCCCTCCACTTT.

This sequence joins TRBV5-1 and TRBJ2-3; TRBD1 is a possible D gene (6 bases). The CDR3 runs 14 residues. Germline CDR1 is SGHRS and CDR2 is YFSETQ. The V end lost 4 bases, the J end lost 0 bases, and 9 bases lay between the germline ends. Written as DNA, the CDR3 is TGCGCCAGCAGCCGGACAGTCAGCACAGATACGCAGTATTTT. It yields the protein CASSRTVSTDTQYF.

This sequence joins TRBV30 and TRBJ1-2, with 7 bases fitting TRBD1. J was trimmed by 7 bases and V by 6 bases; bases with no gene match: 14. The CDR3 is 14 residues long. In germline, CDR1 is GTSNPN, CDR2 SVGIG (reference sequence). The DNA for the CDR3 is TGTGCCTGCCTGACAGGGTCCACGATGGGTGGCTACACCTTC. The encoded protein is CACLTGSTMGGYTF. Combining the CDR3 with reference TRBV30 and TRBJ1-2 gives the whole variable domain SQTIHQWPATLVQPVGSPLSLECTVEGTSNPNLYWYRQAAGRGLQLLFYSVGIGQISSEVPQNLSASRPQDRQFILSSKKLLLSDSGFYLCACLTGSTMGGYTFGSGTRLTVV.

This clone was detected a few times. The genes are TRBV30 and TRBJ1-6, with no clear D. The germline V gene encodes CDR1 GTSNPN and CDR2 SVGIG (reference sequence). This CDR3 has 14 amino acids. V was shortened by 0 bases and J by 9 bases, with 12 bases between the two germline ends. The CDR3 nucleotides are TGTGCCTGGAGTGTACAACAAGGGCGTTCACCCCTCCACTTT. As protein: CAWSVQQGRSPLHF.

This chain joins TRBV29-1 and TRBJ1-1; TRBD1 matches at 10 bases. Looked up from germline, CDR1 is SQVTM and CDR2 is ANQGSEA. With 3 bases clipped from V and 0 bases from J, the junction kept 4 bases outside the gene matches. The CDR3 spans 15 residues. CDR3: CSVDQGQGMNTEAFF. As DNA, the CDR3 is TGCAGCGTTGACCAGGGACAGGGGATGAACACTGAAGCTTTCTTT.

As to this clone: Different DNA sequences within this sample yield the same CDR3. The V and J genes are TRBV27 and TRBJ2-7; D is unresolved. Germline-derived CDR1 and CDR2 are MNHEY and SMNVEV (reference sequence). V lost 5 bases and J 6 bases, leaving 11 bases between the germline ends. This CDR3 is built from 12 residues. This CDR3 is CASSPLGFEQYF. CDR3 nucleotide sequence: TGTGCCAGCAGTCCCCTGGGCTTCGAGCAGTACTTC.

As concerns this clone: Other DNA sequences in this sample translate to the same CDR3. J is TRBJ1-6 and V is TRBV4-3; 8 positions agree with TRBD1. The germline gives CDR1 LGHNA, CDR2 YSLEER. J was trimmed by 8 bases and V by 1 base; bases with no gene match: 4. This CDR3 spans 15 amino acids. In DNA form, the CDR3 reads TGCGCCAGCAGCCAAGGTGGACAGGGCGATTCACCCCTCCACTTT. This gives the protein CASSQGGQGDSPLHF.

The CDR3 here is CASSSETGAKNIQYF. DNA of the CDR3: TGTGCCAGCAGCTCCGAGACAGGAGCCAAAAACATTCAGTACTTC. The gene calls are TRBV5-4 and TRBJ2-4, with a weak D call TRBD1 (6 bases). The germline CDR1 and CDR2 sequences are SGHNT and YYREEE (reference sequence). V lost 3 bases and J 0 bases, leaving 10 bases between the germline ends. The CDR3 loop spans 15 amino acids. Full variable domain (missing parts from reference TRBV5-4 and TRBJ2-4): ETGVTQSPTHLIKTRGQQVTLRCSSQSGHNTVSWYQQALGQGPQFIFQYYREEENGRGNFPPRFSGLQFPNYSSELNVNALELDDSALYLCASSSETGAKNIQYFGAGTRLSVL.

The sample holds a few counts of this clone. CDR3 DNA sequence: TGTGCCAGCAGTGCGAACAGGGGGACAGATACGCAGTATTTT. This codes for CASSANRGTDTQYF. The chain combines TRBV6-6 with TRBJ2-3; 8 bases map to TRBD1. V was clipped by 5 bases and J by 3 bases; unmatched bases: 4. Germline V gene data show CDR1 as MNHNY and CDR2 as SVGAGI (reference sequence). The CDR3 is 14 residues long.

This clone has a handful of counts. The genes are TRBV7-2 and TRBJ1-1; 11 bases map to TRBD1. CDR1 and CDR2 from the germline V gene are SGHTA and FQGNSA. This CDR3 is built from 15 residues. The trim removed 4 bases at V and 4 bases at J, leaving 5 bases unmatched. CDR3 sequence: CASSSEGTGGTEAFF. CDR3 sequence (DNA): TGTGCCAGCAGCTCAGAGGGGACAGGGGGCACTGAAGCTTTCTTT. Combining the CDR3 with reference TRBV7-2 and TRBJ1-1 gives the whole variable domain GAGVSQSPSNKVTEKGKDVELRCDPISGHTALYWYRQSLGQGLEFLIYFQGNSAPDKSGLPSDRFSAERTGGSVSTLTIQRTQQEDSAVYLCASSSEGTGGTEAFFGQGTRLTVV.

With regard to this clone: The sample has other DNA sequences that encode this CDR3 too. The V gene is TRBV27, the J gene TRBJ2-5; 8 bases line up with TRBD1. The trim removed 5 bases at V and 5 bases at J, leaving 7 bases unmatched. This CDR3 is 14 amino acids long. CDR1 and CDR2 (germline): MNHEY, SMNVEV (reference sequence). CDR3 sequence reads: CASSPRQGRETQYF. The CDR3 coding sequence is TGTGCCAGCAGTCCCCGACAGGGGCGGGAGACCCAGTACTTC.

The chain links TRBV6-5 to TRBJ2-1; D is undetermined. There are 13 residues in the CDR3. The V and J ends lost 4 bases and 5 bases respectively, with 9 bases between them. Germline CDR1 MNHEY, CDR2 SVGAGI. For the CDR3, the DNA is TGTGCCAGCAGTTCTTCAGTCAACAATGAGCAGTTCTTC. Protein sequence: CASSSSVNNEQFF.